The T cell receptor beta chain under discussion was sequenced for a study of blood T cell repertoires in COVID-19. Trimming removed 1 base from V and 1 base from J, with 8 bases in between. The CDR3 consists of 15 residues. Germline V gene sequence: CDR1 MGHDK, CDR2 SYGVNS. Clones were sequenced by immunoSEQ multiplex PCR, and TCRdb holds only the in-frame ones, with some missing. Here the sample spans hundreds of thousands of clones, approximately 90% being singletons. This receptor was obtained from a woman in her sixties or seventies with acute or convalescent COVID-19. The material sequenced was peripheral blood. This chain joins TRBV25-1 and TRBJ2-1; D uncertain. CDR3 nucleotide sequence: TGTGCCAGCAGTGAATCGTTTCTATCCTACAATGAGCAGTTCTTC. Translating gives CASSESFLSYNEQFF.